This is a list of T cell receptor beta chains from one sample in a study of blood T cell repertoires in COVID-19. Sequencing used immunoSEQ multiplex PCR; TCRdb keeps in-frame clones, though not all of them. The table lists a few hundred thousand clones, approximately 91% of them singletons. Sequenced: PBMCs or T cells enriched from blood (not recorded which). Receptor source: a human donor in a cohort exposed to, infected with or recovered from COVID-19 (not recorded which). The donor label of this sample is uncertain. Both conserved end residues are part of each CDR3. D genes are given only for firm matches. Clone sizes are given selectively: once, few, many, or a class where the clone is expanded.

CDR3 length	V gene	J gene	clone size	D gene	CDR3 DNA	CDR3 protein
14	TRBV5-8	TRBJ1-1	-	-	TGTGCCAGCGAATCGGCAAGAGGGAACACTGAAGCTTTCTTT	CASESARGNTEAFF
14	TRBV7-9	TRBJ1-2	-	-	TGTGCCAGCAGCTTCCCCCAGGTTAACTATGGCTACACCTTC	CASSFPQVNYGYTF
12	TRBV2	TRBJ2-5	-	-	TGTGCCAGCAGTTACTTTGTAGAGACCCAGTACTTC	CASSYFVETQYF
15	TRBV30	TRBJ2-3	-	TRBD2	TGTGCCTGGAGTATCGGGACTAGGGCTACAGATACGCAGTATTTT	CAWSIGTRATDTQYF
14	TRBV19	TRBJ1-1	-	TRBD1	TGTGCCAGTACTAACAGGGACAGGAACACTGAAGCTTTCTTT	CASTNRDRNTEAFF
15	TRBV6-5	TRBJ1-3	-	-	TGTGCCAGCAGCCAGGGGCTAGGGTTCGGAAACACCATATATTTT	CASSQGLGFGNTIYF
13	TRBV2	TRBJ2-5	-	-	TGTGCCAGCAACCGGGGACTTCTTCAGACCCAGTACTTC	CASNRGLLQTQYF
16	TRBV11-2	TRBJ1-6	-	-	TGTGCCAGCAGCTTAGCTGGGTTCCGGGTGAATTCACCCCTCCACTTT	CASSLAGFRVNSPLHF
14	TRBV27	TRBJ1-2	-	-	TGTGCCAGCAGTTTATCGGGAGGGCCCAATGGCTACACCTTC	CASSLSGGPNGYTF
16	TRBV18	TRBJ1-1	-	TRBD1	TGTGCCAGCTCACCCTGGACAGGGGGCGCGGACACTGAAGCTTTCTTT	CASSPWTGGADTEAFF
16	TRBV5-1	TRBJ1-4	-	-	TGCGCCAGCAGCTTGTTTTTGGAGCCACCAGATGAAAAACTGTTTTTT	CASSLFLEPPDEKLFF
16	TRBV6-2/TRBV6-3	TRBJ2-5	-	TRBD2	TGTGCCAGCAGCCAGACTAGCGGGGGGGCTTTGGAGACCCAGTACTTC	CASSQTSGGALETQYF
13	TRBV18	TRBJ1-4	once	-	TGTGCCAGCCGGGGGGCTCTTAATGAAAAACTGTTTTTT	CASRGALNEKLFF
15	TRBV28	TRBJ1-1	-	-	TGTGCCAGCAGCTCCCCAGGGGTCTTGAACACTGAAGCTTTCTTT	CASSSPGVLNTEAFF
16	TRBV30	TRBJ1-2	-	TRBD1	TGTGCCTGGCAACCCAGGGGGCTGAAGATTAACTATGGCTACACCTTC	CAWQPRGLKINYGYTF
15	TRBV5-4	TRBJ2-3	-	TRBD1	TGTGCCAGCAGCCCCGGGACAGGGACCATAGATACGCAGTATTTT	CASSPGTGTIDTQYF
17	TRBV23-1	TRBJ1-5	-	-	TGCGCCAGCAGTCAATCCTGCTCTGCGCGGCGCAATCAGCCCCAGCATTTT	CASSQSCSARRNQPQHF
14	TRBV10-3	TRBJ2-7	once	-	TGTGCCATCAGTGAAAAGGGAGGGGGCTACGAGCAGTACTTC	CAISEKGGGYEQYF
17	TRBV5-6	TRBJ2-5	-	TRBD2	TGTGCCAGCAGCTCAAGACTAGCGGGGGGCCGAGTTGTGACCCAGTACTTC	CASSSRLAGGRVVTQYF
16	TRBV5-1	TRBJ2-1	once	-	TGCGCCAGCAGCTTGGGGGCAGGACTCTCCTACAATGAGCAGTTCTTC	CASSLGAGLSYNEQFF
16	TRBV18	TRBJ1-3	-	TRBD1	TGTGCCAGCTCGCTTGGGGACAGACATTCTGGAAACACCATATATTTT	CASSLGDRHSGNTIYF
16	TRBV5-6	TRBJ1-2	-	TRBD1	TGTGCCAGCAGCTTGGGGGACAGGGAGCTTAACTATGGCTACACCTTC	CASSLGDRELNYGYTF
19	TRBV4-3	TRBJ2-2	-	TRBD2	TGCGCCAGCAGCCAAGATTCGACTAGCGGGGGGCCGAACACCGGGGAGCTGTTTTTT	CASSQDSTSGGPNTGELFF
16	TRBV5-6	TRBJ1-6	-	TRBD1	TGTGCCAGCAGCTTGGCGGACAGGGCGGGAAATTCACCCCTCCACTTT	CASSLADRAGNSPLHF
15	TRBV7-6	TRBJ2-1	-	TRBD1	TGTGCCAGCAGCCCCGGGACAGGGGGTGGCAATGAGCAGTTCTTC	CASSPGTGGGNEQFF
15	TRBV19	TRBJ1-5	-	-	TGTGCCAGTAGGGGGGGGGCCAGCTACGCTCAGCCCCAGCATTTT	CASRGGASYAQPQHF
18	TRBV6-4	TRBJ1-5	-	TRBD1	TGTGCCAGCAGTCCCCGGGACAGGGATTTCCTTGGGGAGGAGCCCCAGCATTTT	CASSPRDRDFLGEEPQHF
12	TRBV4-1	TRBJ1-1	-	TRBD1	TGCGCCAGCAGCCAGCACAGGGGGGTAGCTTTCTTT	CASSQHRGVAFF
18	TRBV11-2	TRBJ2-6	few	TRBD1	TGTGCCAGCAGCTATCGAAGGGACAGGGGCTCTGGGGCCAACGTCCTGACTTTC	CASSYRRDRGSGANVLTF